This T cell receptor beta chain emerged from a study of patients and donors after allogeneic stem cell transplantation. Each CDR3 protein is one row after TCRdb ran MiXCR on the RT-PCR reads. The sample shows about a million distinct CDR3 sequences, 15% to 20% of them seen only once. The V end lost 7 bases, the J end lost 0 bases, and 17 bases lay between the germline ends. CDR1 is MNHNS and CDR2 is SASEGT in the germline V gene. The CDR3 sequence is 16 residues long. The genes are TRBV6-1 and TRBJ2-3; D is ambiguous. Sequenced input: blood, either unsorted or a sorted T cell fraction (not recorded which). The sequence was obtained from a human donor who was either an allogeneic HSCT recipient or a stem cell or donor lymphocyte infusion donor (not recorded which). It is not recorded whose cells these are; they may come from a transplant donor. CDR3 sequence (DNA): TGTGCCAGCAATGCCCTCCGGCAGGCTAGCACAGATACGCAGTATTTT. Protein: CASNALRQASTDTQYF.